These T cell receptor beta chains were read from a single sample in a study of cytomegalovirus exposure and HLA in healthy donors. The repertoire was sequenced with immunoSEQ multiplex PCR; TCRdb's copy has only in-frame clones and lacks some. The data show tens of thousands of clones, roughly 95% seen once. Sequenced: PBMCs. The receptors derive from a woman aged 18-30 years in good health and CMV-seronegative. Each CDR3 is given with its conserved first and last residue. A D gene is named only where the DNA matches it firmly. Clone size is given for some rows only: seen once, a few or many times, or a class if the clone is expanded.

d_call	v_call	clone_size	j_call	cdr3_nt	cdr3_aa
NA	TRBV27	NA	TRBJ1-5	TGTGCCAGCAGTTTTAAGGGAGGTCAGCCCCAGCATTTT	CASSFKGGQPQHF
TRBD1	TRBV6-1	NA	TRBJ2-6	TGTGCCAGCAGTGAACCGGGACAGGGGGCTGGGGCCAACGTCCTGACTTTC	CASSEPGQGAGANVLTF
TRBD2	TRBV5-1	NA	TRBJ2-7	TGCGCCAGCAGCTCCGGACTAGAGCCTTACGAGCAGTACTTC	CASSSGLEPYEQYF
TRBD1	TRBV7-2	once	TRBJ2-7	TGTGCCAGCAGCTCCCGGACAGGGAACGAGCAGTACTTC	CASSSRTGNEQYF
TRBD1	TRBV28	NA	TRBJ1-2	TGTGCCAGCAGGAACTCCGGACAGGGCAACTATGGCTACACCTTC	CASRNSGQGNYGYTF
NA	TRBV28	NA	TRBJ1-2	TGTGCCAGCAGTTTGACGGGATCCCTCTATGGCTACACCTTC	CASSLTGSLYGYTF
TRBD1	TRBV27	NA	TRBJ2-1	TGTGCCAGCAGTTCTCGACAGGGTATCACCTACAATGAGCAGTTCTTC	CASSSRQGITYNEQFF
NA	TRBV6-6	NA	TRBJ2-7	TGTGCCAGCAGTTACCAGGTACTGCAGTACTTC	CASSYQVLQYF
TRBD2	TRBV5-1	NA	TRBJ2-1	TGCGCCAGCGCCCTTAGCGGGACGATTAATGAGCAGTTCTTC	CASALSGTINEQFF
NA	TRBV9	once	TRBJ2-3	TGTGCCAGCAGCGTAGACCACCGCAGGGATACGCAGTATTTT	CASSVDHRRDTQYF
TRBD1	TRBV18	NA	TRBJ2-7	TGTGCCAGCTCACCAGCTTCCGGGACAGCTTTCTCCGAGCAGTACTTC	CASSPASGTAFSEQYF
NA	TRBV6-6	NA	TRBJ1-5	TGTGCCAGCAGCACACCCTTAGACCACGGGTCGCCCCAGCATTTT	CASSTPLDHGSPQHF
TRBD1	TRBV28	NA	TRBJ2-2	TGTGCCAGCAGCTACTTCGGGACAGTCTGGAACACCGGGGAGCTGTTTTTT	CASSYFGTVWNTGELFF
TRBD2	TRBV7-2	once	TRBJ2-5	TGTGCCAGCAGCGCGTTACTAGCGGAGACCCAGTACTTC	CASSALLAETQYF
TRBD1	TRBV2	NA	TRBJ1-2	TGTGCCAGCAGCGGACAGGGGGGGGGCTATGGCTACACCTTC	CASSGQGGGYGYTF
TRBD2	TRBV7-2	NA	TRBJ2-1	TGTGCCAGCAGCTTCCGCGGGGGGGCGAATGAGCAGTTCTTC	CASSFRGGANEQFF
TRBD1	TRBV7-2	NA	TRBJ1-1	TGTGCCAGCAGCTTAGGTTGGGACAGGGGCACTGAAGCTTTCTTT	CASSLGWDRGTEAFF
TRBD2	TRBV4-1	NA	TRBJ2-2	TGCGCCAGCAGCCACTTGGGACTAGCGGGAGCCCGGGGCACCGGGGAGCTGTTTTTT	CASSHLGLAGARGTGELFF
NA	TRBV5-1	once	TRBJ2-7	TGCGCCAGCAGCCCGCGTGGGGGGACAGCCTCCTACGAGCAGTACTTC	CASSPRGGTASYEQYF
TRBD2	TRBV29-1	NA	TRBJ2-7	TGCAGCGTTGCAGGGACTAGCGGGGCCCCTTACGAGCAGTACTTC	CSVAGTSGAPYEQYF
TRBD1	TRBV5-5	NA	TRBJ1-6	TGTGCCAGCAGCCCTACGACAGGGAATTCACCCCTCCACTTT	CASSPTTGNSPLHF
TRBD2	TRBV5-1	NA	TRBJ2-1	TGCGCCAGCAGCTCCACCGGGACTAGCGTGATAGACAATGAGCAGTTCTTC	CASSSTGTSVIDNEQFF
TRBD2	TRBV6-5	once	TRBJ2-7	TGTGCCAGCAGTGACCCGGGGGGTGGAGAGCAGTACTTC	CASSDPGGGEQYF
NA	TRBV29-1	NA	TRBJ1-2	TGCAGCGTTATGGACTTATTAGGGGGGGGGCTTAACTATGGCTACACCTTC	CSVMDLLGGGLNYGYTF